These T cell receptor beta chains were read from a single sample in a study of blood T cells in healthy people across ages. TCRdb independently ran MiXCR on the 5' RACE reads; one entry per CDR3 protein. The sample consists of some 900,000 distinct CDR3 sequences, roughly 50% of them appearing once. Sequencing used blood. The receptor source for this set is a man aged 25-45 years in good health. CDR3s include the opening cysteine and the closing phenylalanine or tryptophan. A D gene is named only where the DNA matches it firmly. A clone size is listed for some rows: how often the clone was seen (once, few, many), or a class if it is expanded.

>TRBV27|TRBJ1-2|.|TRBD1
CASSSADRAGNCGYTF
TGTGCCAGCAGTTCCGCCGACAGGGCCGGTAACTGTGGCTACACCTTC
>TRBV4-1|TRBJ2-4|.|TRBD1
CASRHATGAKNIQYF
TGCGCCAGCAGACACGCGACAGGGGCTAAAAACATTCAGTACTTC
>TRBV29-1|TRBJ2-7|.|.
CSVTYAGSYEQYF
TGCAGCGTGACCTATGCGGGGTCCTACGAGCAGTACTTC
>TRBV4-2|TRBJ2-5|.|TRBD2
CASSQALLSGPRETQYF
TGTGCCAGCAGCCAAGCACTACTTAGCGGGCCCCGGGAGACCCAGTACTTC
>TRBV29-1|TRBJ2-7|.|.
CSVVHRGTYEQYF
TGCAGCGTTGTCCACCGGGGCACCTACGAGCAGTACTTC
>TRBV10-3|TRBJ2-7|.|.
CAISGGGAGSYEQYF
TGTGCCATCAGTGGAGGGGGTGCTGGTTCCTACGAGCAGTACTTC
>TRBV7-9|TRBJ2-2|.|.
CASSSVWESTGELFF
TGTGCCAGCAGCTCCGTTTGGGAGTCCACCGGGGAGCTGTTTTTT
>TRBV5-1|TRBJ2-7|.|.
CASSLEGNTLGEQYF
TGCGCCAGCAGCTTGGAGGGGAACACCCTAGGCGAGCAGTACTTC
>TRBV20-1|TRBJ1-1|few|.
CSGPPQGEDTEAFF
TGCAGTGGGCCGCCCCAGGGAGAGGACACTGAAGCTTTCTTT
>TRBV7-9|TRBJ2-1|.|TRBD2
CASSLQVGGGDNEQFF
TGTGCCAGCAGCCTCCAGGTTGGCGGGGGAGACAATGAGCAGTTCTTC
>TRBV2|TRBJ2-1|few|.
CASSDWANEQFF
TGTGCCAGCAGTGACTGGGCCAATGAGCAGTTCTTC
>TRBV29-1|TRBJ1-2|few|TRBD1
CSVEGQGPRDYGYTF
TGCAGCGTTGAGGGACAGGGGCCTAGGGACTATGGCTACACCTTC
>TRBV6-5|TRBJ1-5|once|TRBD1
CASRPREGASNQPQHF
TGTGCCAGCAGACCGAGAGAGGGGGCTAGCAATCAGCCCCAGCATTTT
>TRBV7-2|TRBJ2-4|.|.
CASREGAQNIQYF
TGTGCCAGCAGGGAGGGGGCCCAAAACATTCAGTACTTC
>TRBV20-1|TRBJ2-7|few|.
CSATEGLSYEQYF
TGCAGTGCTACGGAGGGACTGAGCTACGAGCAGTACTTC
>TRBV7-8|TRBJ2-6|.|.
CASSFGRTSGANVLTF
TGTGCCAGCAGTTTTGGACGGACCTCTGGGGCCAACGTCCTGACTTTC
>TRBV7-9|TRBJ2-3|few|TRBD2
CASSLLAGGHRGTQYF
TGTGCCAGCAGCTTACTAGCGGGGGGGCACAGGGGTACGCAGTATTTT
>TRBV28|TRBJ2-3|.|.
CASRPPGRITDTQYF
TGTGCCAGCAGGCCCCCGGGACGAATCACAGATACGCAGTATTTT
>TRBV6-5|TRBJ2-5|few|TRBD2
CASSGLAGGETQYF
TGTGCCAGCAGCGGACTAGCGGGGGGGGAGACCCAGTACTTC
>TRBV4-1|TRBJ2-2|.|.
CASSPLALTLNTGELFF
TGCGCCAGCAGCCCCCTCGCTCTTACCTTGAACACCGGGGAGCTGTTTTTT
>TRBV20-1|TRBJ2-1|.|.
CSARDPGLRGNEQFF
TGCAGTGCTAGAGATCCCGGACTGCGGGGCAATGAGCAGTTCTTC
>TRBV27|TRBJ2-3|.|TRBD2
CASSWTSGVTDTQYF
TGTGCCAGCAGTTGGACTAGCGGGGTGACAGATACGCAGTATTTT
>TRBV20-1|TRBJ1-1|.|.
CSAPRNRASMNTEAFF
TGCAGTGCTCCCCGCAACAGGGCTTCAATGAACACTGAAGCTTTCTTT
>TRBV5-1|TRBJ1-2|many|TRBD1
CASSLQGTDPYGYTF
TGCGCCAGCAGCCTCCAAGGGACAGACCCTTATGGCTACACCTTC